These 29 T cell receptor beta chains were sequenced from one sample in a study of Ad26.COV2.S vaccination and SARS-CoV-2 variants. The treatment here: 19 received Ad26.COV2.S at low or high dose, single or two shots; roughly 5 received placebo; per-sample allocation not given. The investigators took samples on day 63 after the first vaccine or placebo injection. Libraries were prepared by immunoSEQ multiplex PCR; TCRdb keeps only in-frame clonotypes and omits some of them. In the table there are approximately 400,000 clones, roughly 80% of which are singletons. Material: peripheral blood, obtained in a trial of Ad26.COV2.S vaccine versus placebo. The source is a person between 18 and 59 years old who received the Ad26.COV2.S COVID-19 vaccine or a placebo.

The CDR3 is CASSEALRDTPRGYTF. The CDR3 coding sequence is TGTGCCAGCAGTGAAGCGCTTAGGGACACCCCTCGTGGCTACACCTTC. The gene calls are TRBV2 and TRBJ1-2; TRBD1 might be the D (6 bases). Trimming shortened V by 0 bases and J by 7 bases, and 18 bases separated the two germline ends. This CDR3 contains 16 residues. Germline V gene sequence: CDR1 SNHLY, CDR2 FYNNEI.

This chain connects TRBV2 to TRBJ2-7, with D unresolved. Germline V CDR1 and CDR2: SNHLY, FYNNEI. V lost 6 bases to trimming and J lost 0 bases, with 15 bases between them. The CDR3 is 15 amino acids. CDR3 protein: CASSQDGSLSYEQYF. The CDR3 DNA reads TGTGCCAGCAGCCAGGACGGCTCTCTCTCCTACGAGCAGTACTTC.

The J gene is TRBJ2-7, the V gene TRBV5-1; D is ambiguous. V was clipped by 2 bases and J by 1 base, with 13 bases between them. Looked up from germline, CDR1 is SGHRS and CDR2 is YFSETQ. This CDR3 comprises 15 residues. CDR3 region: CASSFTVPPSYEQYF. Written as DNA, the CDR3 is TGCGCCAGCAGCTTTACAGTCCCTCCTTCCTACGAGCAGTACTTC.

The chain joins TRBV27 to TRBJ1-1, with D possibly matching TRBD1 (5 bases). The V gene lost 6 bases and the J gene lost 6 bases, with 14 bases spanning the gap. Germline-derived CDR1 and CDR2 are MNHEY and SMNVEV (reference sequence). The CDR3 is 13 residues long. The CDR3 DNA sequence: TGTGCCAGCAGACCAGGGCGGGGTGCTGAAGCTTTCTTT. Its translation is CASRPGRGAEAFF.

The chain combines TRBV15 with TRBJ2-3, with 11 bases lining up with TRBD2. Losses at the gene ends were 5 bases for V and 2 bases for J; bases not matched to a gene: 3. From germline, CDR1 is LNHNV and CDR2 YYDKDF (reference sequence). This CDR3 comprises 15 residues. This CDR3 is CATSGSGGATDTQYF. CDR3 in DNA: TGTGCCACCAGCGGTAGCGGGGGGGCCACAGATACGCAGTATTTT.

The chain combines TRBV2 with TRBJ1-3; 11 nucleotides match TRBD1. This CDR3 has 17 amino acids. In germline, CDR1 is SNHLY, CDR2 FYNNEI. Unmatched junction bases numbered 9, after V lost 8 bases and J lost 0 bases. CDR3 nucleotide sequence: TGTGCCAGCTGCGATCACGGACAGGGGGCCTCTGGAAACACCATATATTTT. It specifies CASCDHGQGASGNTIYF.

This chain connects TRBV29-1 to TRBJ2-3, with D perhaps TRBD2 (6 bases). The V and J ends lost 6 bases and 3 bases respectively, with 16 bases between them. Germline lookup yields CDR1 SQVTM and CDR2 ANQGSEA. This CDR3 region has 14 residues. Here the CDR3 reads CSVLGVRETDTQYF. The CDR3 nucleotides are TGCAGCGTGCTCGGTGTACGGGAGACAGATACGCAGTATTTT.

This chain uses TRBV28 with TRBJ1-6; 8 bases fit TRBD1. V lost 6 bases to trimming and J lost 6 bases; unmatched junction nucleotides: 10. The CDR3 has 16 amino acids. The germline V gene has CDR1 MDHEN and CDR2 SYDVKM. CDR3: CASRTISGQVNSPLHF. CDR3 DNA sequence: TGTGCCAGCAGGACGATTTCGGGACAGGTTAATTCACCCCTCCACTTT. Filled out from reference TRBV28 and TRBJ1-6, the complete variable domain reads DVKVTQSSRYLVKRTGEKVFLECVQDMDHENMFWYRQDPGLGLRLIYFSYDVKMKEKGDIPEGYSVSREKKERFSLILESASTNQTSMYLCASRTISGQVNSPLHFGNGTRLTVT.

This clone has ten or more counts. This chain joins TRBV12-3 or TRBV12-4 and TRBJ2-3; TRBD2 is a possible D gene (6 bases). V was pared by 6 bases and J by 0 bases, with 7 bases between. CDR3 length: 13 residues. CDR3 protein: CASSRESTDTQYF. In DNA, the CDR3 is TGTGCCAGCAGCCGGGAGAGCACAGATACGCAGTATTTT.

The rearrangement links TRBV6-5 to TRBJ2-7, with D possibly TRBD2 on 6 matching bases. V was clipped by 6 bases and J by 0 bases, with 12 bases between them. This CDR3 has 14 residues. Germline V lookup: CDR1 MNHEY, CDR2 SVGAGI. CDR3 in amino acids: CASRGGPPSYEQYF. The CDR3 DNA sequence: TGTGCCAGCAGGGGGGGACCTCCCTCCTACGAGCAGTACTTC.

The chain carries TRBV4-1 and TRBJ2-1; 14 bases line up with TRBD2. The CDR3 covers 17 residues. Germline V gene sequence: CDR1 MGHRA, CDR2 YSYEKL. V lost 0 bases and J lost 9; bases outside the gene matches: 7. CDR3 amino acids: CASSQDPTSGRGLEQFF. The CDR3 bases are TGCGCCAGCAGCCAAGATCCGACTAGCGGGAGGGGGCTTGAGCAGTTCTTC.

The chain recombines TRBV7-2 with TRBJ2-1; the match to TRBD2 covers 9 bases. J gave up 9 bases and V 4 bases, and 10 bases lay outside the gene matches. The length of the CDR3 is 15 residues. Germline values: CDR1 SGHTA, CDR2 FQGNSA. CDR3 in DNA: TGTGCCAGCAGCTGGGGAGTAGCGGGAGTCGCTGAGCAGTTCTTC. Translation: CASSWGVAGVAEQFF.

The CDR3 is CASSFRAEAFF. The CDR3 bases are TGTGCCAGCAGTTTTCGGGCTGAAGCTTTCTTT. This chain uses TRBV12-3 or TRBV12-4 with TRBJ1-1; no definite D call. Trimming left V 3 bases short and J 6 bases short, with 5 bases between. CDR3 length: 11 residues.

The V gene is TRBV28, the J gene TRBJ1-2, with TRBD1 matching 9 bases. CDR3 size: 13 residues. The ends lost 2 bases at V and 8 bases at J; junction bases unmatched: 3. The germline V gene has CDR1 MDHEN and CDR2 SYDVKM. CDR3 coding DNA: TGTGCCAGCAGTTTAGGGACAGGGTCGGGCTACACCTTC. Translated, it gives CASSLGTGSGYTF.

The J gene is TRBJ2-7, the V gene TRBV7-2, with D maybe TRBD1 (5 bases). The CDR3 sequence is 16 residues long. V lost 5 bases, J lost 0 bases, and 17 bases lay in between. Germline lookup yields CDR1 SGHTA and CDR2 FQGNSA. In nucleotides, the CDR3 is TGTGCCAGCAGCCCCCCGCGACAGTTGAGCTCCTACGAGCAGTACTTC. Protein sequence: CASSPPRQLSSYEQYF.

The chain uses TRBV6-5 and TRBJ1-2, with a possible D match to TRBD1 (5 bases). The V gene lost 7 bases and the J gene lost 5 bases, with 17 bases spanning the gap. The CDR3 runs to 14 residues. Per the germline V gene, CDR1 is MNHEY and CDR2 is SVGAGI. This CDR3 is CASTPAGAGYGYTF. For the CDR3, the DNA is TGTGCCAGCACTCCCGCCGGGGCGGGATATGGCTACACCTTC.

The genes are TRBV7-2 and TRBJ2-3; D is uncertain. The CDR3 consists of 15 residues. Germline CDR1 SGHTA, CDR2 FQGNSA. The germline V and J ends were trimmed by 2 bases and 6 bases, with 15 bases remaining between them. The CDR3 loop is CASSLSQRLGDTQYF. The CDR3 DNA is TGTGCCAGCAGCTTAAGCCAGAGGCTTGGGGATACGCAGTATTTT. Combining the CDR3 with reference TRBV7-2 and TRBJ2-3 gives the whole variable domain GAGVSQSPSNKVTEKGKDVELRCDPISGHTALYWYRQSLGQGLEFLIYFQGNSAPDKSGLPSDRFSAERTGGSVSTLTIQRTQQEDSAVYLCASSLSQRLGDTQYFGPGTRLTVL.

The CDR3 is CASRYGTSSYNEQFF. CDR3 DNA sequence: TGTGCCAGCAGGTATGGGACGTCCTCCTACAATGAGCAGTTCTTC. V usage is TRBV6-5 and J usage is TRBJ2-1; D possibly matches TRBD1 or TRBD2 (5 bases each). Germline V gene data show CDR1 as MNHEY and CDR2 as SVGAGI. This CDR3 contains 15 residues. V lost 6 bases to trimming and J lost 0 bases, with 12 bases between them.

The chain carries TRBV4-2 and TRBJ1-2; possibly TRBD1 for D (6 bases). CDR3 length: 20 amino acids. The V end was cut by 1 base, the J end by 0 bases, with 24 bases between. Germline V gives CDR1 LGHNA, CDR2 YNFKEQ. The chain's CDR3 is CASSQATGQTPKVSNYGYTF. The CDR3 nucleotides are TGTGCCAGCAGCCAAGCTACAGGACAGACCCCTAAAGTATCTAACTATGGCTACACCTTC.

This rearrangement joins TRBV7-3 to TRBJ2-7; 14 bases agree with TRBD2. The germline CDR1 and CDR2 sequences are SGHTA and FQGTGA. After removal of 3 bases from V and 4 bases from J, the junction contained 2 bases not matched to a gene. The length of the CDR3 is 15 residues. The CDR3 here is CASSLGLAGVYEQYF. The CDR3 nucleotides are TGTGCCAGCAGCTTGGGACTAGCGGGAGTGTACGAGCAGTACTTC.

The chain is built from TRBV3-1 (or the pseudogene TRBV3-2) and TRBJ2-5; no definite D call. Germline loops: CDR1 LGHDT, CDR2 YNNKEL (reference sequence). This CDR3 comprises 13 residues. V was pared by 1 base and J by 5 bases, with 8 bases between. The CDR3 here is CASSQATSETQYF. The DNA for the CDR3 is TGTGCCAGCAGCCAAGCTACGTCTGAGACCCAGTACTTC.

The chain links TRBV5-1 to TRBJ2-7; TRBD2 matches 7 bases. CDR3 length: 14 amino acids. Trimming took 4 bases from V and 3 from J; bases not matched to a gene: 7. The V gene's germline CDR1 is SGHRS and CDR2 YFSETQ. CDR3 sequence reads: CASSPGGSFYEQYF. The CDR3 DNA sequence: TGCGCCAGCAGCCCGGGCGGGAGTTTCTACGAGCAGTACTTC.

This rearrangement joins TRBV19 to TRBJ1-2; maybe TRBD1 (5 bases). The germline gives CDR1 LNHDA, CDR2 SQIVND (reference sequence). Trimming shortened V by 5 bases and J by 6 bases, and 7 bases separated the two germline ends. This CDR3 is 11 amino acids long. The CDR3 protein is CASSRGDGYTF. CDR3 nucleotides: TGTGCCAGTAGTCGGGGGGATGGCTACACCTTC.

The V call is TRBV10-3, the J call TRBJ2-5; D remains unclear. The CDR3 has 14 amino acids. V shed 6 bases and J shed 5 bases, with 16 bases lying between them. Looked up from germline, CDR1 is ENHRY and CDR2 is SYGVKD. The chain's CDR3 is CAISEPGPWETQYF. DNA for the CDR3: TGTGCCATCAGCGAACCCGGGCCGTGGGAGACCCAGTACTTC.

V and J are TRBV7-2 and TRBJ2-5, with TRBD2 identical over 7 bases. With V trimmed by 2 bases and J by 3 bases, 9 bases remained unmatched. Germline V gene lookup returns CDR1 SGHTA and CDR2 FQGNSA. The length of the CDR3 is 16 residues. The CDR3 loop reads CASSLYWGGGEETQYF. The CDR3 DNA reads as TGTGCCAGCAGCTTATATTGGGGGGGAGGGGAAGAGACCCAGTACTTC.

The chain uses TRBV5-5 and TRBJ2-3, with a weak D call TRBD2 (6 bases). CDR3 length: 13 amino acids. Deletions cut 6 bases from V and 5 bases from J, with 13 bases between. Looked up from germline, CDR1 is SGHKS and CDR2 is YYEKEE (reference sequence). The CDR3 loop is CASTGIAEDTQYF. The CDR3 region has the DNA TGTGCCAGCACGGGCATAGCGGAAGATACGCAGTATTTT.

V and J are TRBV3-1 (or the pseudogene TRBV3-2) and TRBJ2-7, with D perhaps given as TRBD1 or TRBD2 (5 bases each). Trimming stripped 6 bases from V and 0 bases from J, with 15 bases between. Germline V gene sequence: CDR1 LGHDT, CDR2 YNNKEL (reference sequence). The CDR3 contains 15 residues. This CDR3 is CASSHIGDGSYEQYF. The CDR3 DNA reads as TGTGCCAGCAGTCATATCGGGGACGGCTCCTACGAGCAGTACTTC.

The V gene is TRBV7-9, the J gene TRBJ2-7; D is unclear. Germline V lookup: CDR1 SEHNR, CDR2 FQNEAQ (reference sequence). V was cut by 8 bases and J by 6 bases, with 14 bases left in between. CDR3 length: 12 residues. Here the CDR3 DNA reads TGTGCCAGCCTTCCCTATGGCTGCGAGCAGTACTTC. Its protein product is CASLPYGCEQYF.

This chain links TRBV7-9 with TRBJ1-1, with D perhaps matching TRBD1 (6 bases). Germline V gene sequence: CDR1 SEHNR, CDR2 FQNEAQ (reference sequence). V shed 2 bases and J shed 4 bases, with 11 bases lying between them. The CDR3 length is 14 residues. The CDR3 protein is CASSLRQGSTEAFF. CDR3 in DNA: TGTGCCAGCAGCTTACGCCAGGGGAGCACTGAAGCTTTCTTT.